This T cell receptor (beta chain) was found in a study of CD8 T cells in Susac syndrome. Findings and limits, study-wide: The study's TCR sequencing and HLA analysis drew on a certain number of individuals. That number was acknowledged as relatively small.

The CDR3 consists of 16 residues. V was clipped by 2 bases and J by 5 bases, with 15 bases between them. CDR1 and CDR2 from the germline V gene are MNHNS and SASEGT. After extraction with the RNeasy kit, roughly 0.5 to 1 ug of the RNA was reverse transcribed using random hexamers. With immunoSEQ multiplex PCR, TCR beta CDR3 was amplified across 54 Vbeta and 13 Jbeta. TCRdb passed the immunoSEQ multiplex PCR reads through MiXCR, listing each CDR3 protein once. The sample yields around 200,000 distinct CDR3 sequences, 85% to 95% seen once. Sequencing of TCR beta, carried out with a high-throughput approach, was applied to CD8+ and CD4+ T cells from the blood. TEMRA cells underwent FACS enrichment and CD8+ and CD4+ T cells underwent negative isolation. A word on this clonotype: What it recognizes is unknown.

V and J are TRBV6-1 and TRBJ1-4; D call uncertain. Sequencing input: CD8+ T cells from PBMCs. This receptor was identified in a human donor with Susac syndrome. The CDR3 region has the DNA TGTGCCAGCAGTGAATTTCAGGCAGGCGAAAATGAAAAACTGTTTTTT. It is translated as CASSEFQAGENEKLFF.